The rows below give T cell receptor beta chains drawn from one sample of a study of T-cell memory formation after mild COVID-19. MiXCR, run by TCRdb on the 5' RACE reads, gives a single entry per CDR3 protein. Altogether 120,000 to 150,000 distinct CDR3 sequences are present, roughly 6.2% being singletons, with the ten largest covering roughly 1.9%. Material for sequencing was PBMCs or a T cell subset sorted from them (not recorded which). The receptors come from an adult woman who had mild COVID-19 (a few samples of this study predate the infection). Cell type and time point are not known. Both conserved end residues are part of each CDR3. Fields, in order: V gene, clone size, D gene, J gene, CDR3 protein. A D gene is named only where the DNA matches it firmly. The size of a clone is reported for some rows only, either as once, few or many, or as a class for expanded clones.

>TRBV12-3/TRBV12-4|-|-|TRBJ1-1
CASSRLMESTEAFF
>TRBV12-3/TRBV12-4|many|-|TRBJ1-6
CASSLRGTDNSPLHF
>TRBV6-5|many|TRBD2|TRBJ2-1
CASRKGLRFLGEGNEQFF
>TRBV12-3/TRBV12-4|few|TRBD1|TRBJ2-7
CASSSPGQGFYEQYF
>TRBV5-1|many|TRBD2|TRBJ2-1
CASSTSGGSYNEQFF
>TRBV7-2|many|-|TRBJ2-5
CASSFYWTVQETQYF
>TRBV30|many|-|TRBJ2-7
CAWSRPGWDTEQYF
>TRBV7-3|many|TRBD2|TRBJ2-3
CASSLRSRGGNTDTQYF
>TRBV3-1|-|-|TRBJ1-6
CASSQVQGGNSPLHF
>TRBV10-3|many|TRBD2|TRBJ2-2
CAISVRLADNTGELFF
>TRBV2|-|-|TRBJ2-3
CASSELISTDTQYF
>TRBV19|few|TRBD1|TRBJ1-2
CASSIPEWTGLFSYGYTF
>TRBV7-3|few|-|TRBJ2-5
CASSLSRVETQYF
>TRBV7-2|few|TRBD1|TRBJ2-1
CASSSTGGTYNEQFF
>TRBV19|-|-|TRBJ2-2
CASNIKGGTGELFF
>TRBV6-4|many|TRBD2|TRBJ2-1
CASSDELATGGQFF
>TRBV10-3|many|-|TRBJ2-7
CAISTTVSYEQYF
>TRBV18|many|TRBD1|TRBJ2-1
CASSPGQGLGEQFF
>TRBV5-4|-|-|TRBJ2-1
CASSLEPQSSYNEQFF
>TRBV5-1|many|-|TRBJ2-3
CASSLAVWERSTDTQYF
>TRBV23-1|few|TRBD1|TRBJ2-5
CASSPRTGSETQYF
>TRBV5-1|many|-|TRBJ2-5
CASRQQGPQETQYF
>TRBV19|-|TRBD1|TRBJ1-5
CASSRGQGVRQPQHF
>TRBV29-1|-|-|TRBJ2-3
CSVGFRRDTQYF
>TRBV5-1|many|TRBD2|TRBJ2-3
CASSLGSSGNTDTQYF
>TRBV20-1|many|-|TRBJ1-2
CSARPGESANYGYTF
>TRBV12-3/TRBV12-4|many|-|TRBJ2-1
CASHFDTRGVSSYNEQFF